The 20 T cell receptor beta chains in this list originate from one sample, sequenced in a study of T cell repertoires in cytomegalovirus infection. Each CDR3 protein gets one entry after TCRdb re-called the reads with MiXCR. The table has about 450,000 distinct CDR3 sequences, approximately 31% seen once. The sample comprised PBMCs. These receptor sequences come from a human donor in good health (CMV status not recorded). Some clones in this sample may be carry-over from other donors' samples.

This clonotype was recorded many times. This chain links TRBV7-8 with TRBJ1-5; no clear D. The germline V gene has CDR1 SGHVS and CDR2 FQNEAQ. V was clipped by 5 bases and J by 4 bases, with 24 bases between them. This CDR3 contains 18 residues. This CDR3 is CASSPRIFLEAQNQPQHF. DNA for the CDR3: TGTGCCAGCAGCCCCCGGATTTTTTTAGAGGCCCAAAATCAGCCCCAGCATTTT.

This clonotype occurred a few times. The V and J genes are TRBV30 and TRBJ1-2; tentative D call: TRBD1 (6 bases). Trimming took 4 bases from V and 6 from J, leaving 15 bases between them. Looked up from germline, CDR1 is GTSNPN and CDR2 is SVGIG (reference sequence). This CDR3 has 13 amino acids. The DNA for the CDR3 is TGTGCCTGGACACCGAACAGGGTTAATGGCTACACCTTC. Encoded protein: CAWTPNRVNGYTF.

V is TRBV29-1 and J is TRBJ2-3, with TRBD2 matching over 14 bases. Germline assignment: CDR1 SQVTM and CDR2 ANQGSEA. The CDR3 runs to 17 residues. V lost 4 bases to trimming and J lost 2 bases; unmatched junction nucleotides: 8. CDR3 sequence: CSVVDGTSGGYTDTQYF. The DNA of the CDR3 is TGCAGCGTTGTCGATGGGACTAGCGGGGGTTACACAGATACGCAGTATTTT.

This clonotype has only a few counts. The genes are TRBV5-1 and TRBJ2-6, with D perhaps TRBD1 (6 bases). The V gene lost 0 bases and the J gene lost 0 bases, with 7 bases spanning the gap. CDR1 and CDR2 (germline): SGHRS, YFSETQ. The CDR3 is made up of 16 amino acids. The CDR3 loop reads CASSLVDSSGANVLTF. CDR3 nucleotide sequence: TGCGCCAGCAGCTTGGTGGACAGCTCTGGGGCCAACGTCCTGACTTTC. The full variable domain, in which reference TRBV5-1 and TRBJ2-6 provide the parts outside the CDR3, is KAGVTQTPRYLIKTRGQQVTLSCSPISGHRSVSWYQQTPGQGLQFLFEYFSETQRNKGNFPGRFSGRQFSNSRSEMNVSTLELGDSALYLCASSLVDSSGANVLTFGAGSRLTVL.

There are a few counts of this clonotype. J is TRBJ1-1 and V is TRBV20-1; the D gene is possibly TRBD1 (5 bases). CDR1 is DFQATT and CDR2 is SNEGSKA in the germline V gene (reference sequence). The CDR3 has 15 amino acids. Trimming removed 1 base from V and 1 base from J, with 13 bases in between. This CDR3 is CSARVRAMRNTEAFF. In DNA form, the CDR3 reads TGCAGTGCTAGAGTCAGGGCGATGCGGAACACTGAAGCTTTCTTT.

This clonotype was observed a few times. The CDR3 spells CASMMTAEGNQPQHF. Written as DNA, the CDR3 is TGTGCCAGTATGATGACGGCGGAGGGCAATCAGCCCCAGCATTTT. The chain is built from TRBV19 and TRBJ1-5; D is uncertain. Per the germline V gene, CDR1 is LNHDA and CDR2 is SQIVND (reference sequence). CDR3 length equals 15 residues. Between the trimmed V and J ends, which lost 7 bases and 2 bases, there was a span of 15 bases. Drawing the rest from reference TRBV19 and TRBJ1-5, the complete variable domain is DGGITQSPKYLFRKEGQNVTLSCEQNLNHDAMYWYRQDPGQGLRLIYYSQIVNDFQKGDIAEGYSVSREKKESFPLTVTSAQKNPTAFYLCASMMTAEGNQPQHFGDGTRLSIL.

This chain connects TRBV19 to TRBJ1-1; TRBD1 might be the D (6 bases). Deletions cut 7 bases from V and 6 bases from J, with 21 bases between. Germline CDR1 and CDR2: LNHDA and SQIVND (reference sequence). The CDR3 sequence is 15 residues long. This CDR3 is CASTPDRRGSAEAFF. The DNA for the CDR3 is TGTGCCAGTACGCCGGACAGACGTGGATCAGCTGAAGCTTTCTTT. Together with reference TRBV19 and TRBJ1-1, the CDR3 gives the full variable domain: DGGITQSPKYLFRKEGQNVTLSCEQNLNHDAMYWYRQDPGQGLRLIYYSQIVNDFQKGDIAEGYSVSREKKESFPLTVTSAQKNPTAFYLCASTPDRRGSAEAFFGQGTRLTVV.

The V gene is TRBV5-6, the J gene TRBJ2-7, with 7 bases matching TRBD2. This CDR3 region has 14 residues. The germline V gene has CDR1 SGHDT and CDR2 YYEEEE. The V and J ends lost 4 bases and 2 bases, in that order; junction bases with no gene match: 6. This CDR3 reads CASSPGGYTYEQYF. The CDR3 nucleotides read TGTGCCAGCAGCCCCGGGGGGTATACCTACGAGCAGTACTTC.

There are a few counts of this clonotype. V and J are TRBV12-5 and TRBJ2-1; 9 bases are a match to TRBD2. Germline V gene lookup returns CDR1 LGHNT and CDR2 FRNRAP. The CDR3 totals 14 residues. V was clipped by 5 bases and J by 2 bases; unmatched bases: 1. Here the CDR3 reads CASGLAGPYNEQFF. Here the CDR3 DNA reads TGTGCTAGTGGTCTAGCGGGACCCTACAATGAGCAGTTCTTC.

This clonotype has only a few counts. The CDR3 DNA reads as TGTGCCAGCAGTCCCTCGGGACAGGGCTACGAGCAGTACTTC. Its protein is CASSPSGQGYEQYF. The rearrangement links TRBV12-3 or TRBV12-4 to TRBJ2-7; 9 nucleotides align to TRBD1. This CDR3 has 14 amino acids. J was trimmed by 3 bases and V by 5 bases; bases with no gene match: 5.

Of note for this clonotype: An end of the junction does not agree with germline; a read error may underlie this. This sequence joins TRBV6-1 and TRBJ2-1; D uncertain. Germline CDR1 is MNHNS and CDR2 is SASEGT. The CDR3 is 15 amino acids. Written as DNA, the CDR3 is TGTGCCAGCACTGCTCAGCAAGCCTCCTACAAGGAGCAGTTCTTC. This codes for CASTAQQASYKEQFF.

This clonotype has only a few counts. The chain carries TRBV10-3 and TRBJ2-5; 11 bases are a match to TRBD2. After removal of 6 bases from V and 5 bases from J, the junction contained 8 bases not matched to a gene. The germline gives CDR1 ENHRY, CDR2 SYGVKD. CDR3 length: 15 amino acids. Here the CDR3 reads CAISLLAGGRETQYF. CDR3 nucleotides: TGTGCCATCAGCCTTCTAGCGGGGGGCCGGGAGACCCAGTACTTC.

The gene calls are TRBV6-5 and TRBJ2-5; TRBD2 is a possible D gene (7 bases). The V gene lost 0 bases and the J gene lost 9 bases, with 14 bases spanning the gap. The CDR3 has 14 residues. Germline CDR1 reads MNHEY; CDR2 reads SVGAGI. The CDR3: CASSYSGGGAAQYF. The CDR3 DNA reads TGTGCCAGCAGTTACTCAGGGGGGGGAGCAGCCCAGTACTTC.

The chain combines TRBV11-2 with TRBJ2-7; D is possibly TRBD1 or TRBD2 (5 bases each). The CDR3 extends over 14 amino acids. The V gene lost 5 bases and the J gene lost 2 bases, with 13 bases spanning the gap. Germline values: CDR1 SGHAT, CDR2 FQNNGV. In DNA form, the CDR3 reads TGTGCCAGCAGCAGAGACAGCGGAACCTACGAGCAGTACTTC. Protein: CASSRDSGTYEQYF.

Turning to this clonotype: The conserved final phenylalanine or tryptophan is absent from the CDR3, which likely points to a read error. V is TRBV11-2 and J is TRBJ1-5; D gene unclear. The germline V gene has CDR1 SGHAT and CDR2 FQNNGV. Trimming pared 5 bases from V and 4 bases from J, leaving 12 bases between. CDR3 length: 14 residues. DNA of the CDR3: TGTGCCAGCAGCCCCCAGGACGGTAATCAGCCCCAGCATTGT. Protein sequence: CASSPQDGNQPQHC.

The rearrangement joins TRBV5-6 to TRBJ1-3, with D maybe TRBD1 (6 bases). This CDR3 has 16 residues. V gave up 5 bases and J gave up 1 base, with 16 bases separating them. The germline gives CDR1 SGHDT, CDR2 YYEEEE. The CDR3 spells CASSPLDRKSGNTIYF. The CDR3 DNA follows: TGTGCCAGCAGTCCCCTCGACAGGAAATCTGGAAACACCATATATTTT.

The V and J genes are TRBV12-3 or TRBV12-4 and TRBJ2-7; a weak D match, TRBD2 (7 bases). The CDR3 has 15 residues. V was cut by 5 bases and J by 6 bases, with 20 bases left in between. CDR3 amino acids: CASSPPGGRSGEQYF. The DNA of the CDR3 is TGTGCCAGCAGTCCCCCCGGGGGGCGATCGGGCGAGCAGTACTTC.

A few counts support this clonotype. The rearrangement joins TRBV7-8 to TRBJ1-5, with D tentatively TRBD1 (5 bases). V gave up 3 bases and J gave up 0 bases, with 12 bases separating them. Germline V gene sequence: CDR1 SGHVS, CDR2 FQNEAQ. The CDR3 has 16 residues. CDR3 in DNA: TGTGCCAGCAGCTTGGGACTCGGGTTTAGCAATCAGCCCCAGCATTTT. Translated: CASSLGLGFSNQPQHF.

As concerns this clonotype: This may be a read error, as it is one base from a much larger clone. The V and J genes are TRBV7-2 and TRBJ2-7; D is ambiguous. The ends were cut back, 3 bases at V and 5 bases at J, with 11 bases in the middle. CDR1 SGHTA and CDR2 FQGNSA come from the germline V gene. This CDR3 region has 13 residues. Here the CDR3 DNA reads TGTGCCAGCAGCTTTTACATCGATAACGAGCAGTACTTC. It yields the protein CASSFYIDNEQYF.

This clonotype was recorded a few times. The chain carries TRBV5-6 and TRBJ2-7; 12 nucleotides align to TRBD2. V dropped 4 bases and J dropped 5; count of bases not matched to a gene: 13. This CDR3 is 17 amino acids long. The germline V gene has CDR1 SGHDT and CDR2 YYEEEE. The CDR3 loop is CASSLTALAGGPHEQYF. In DNA, the CDR3 is TGTGCCAGCAGCCTCACCGCCCTAGCGGGGGGGCCCCACGAGCAGTACTTC.